The 26 T cell receptor beta chains below come from one sample, sequenced in a study of T cell changes during pregnancy in multiple sclerosis. Sequencing was performed with immunoSEQ multiplex PCR; in TCRdb, only in-frame clones are kept and a portion is missing. This repertoire shows 60,000 or so clones, 90% to 95% found once; its top ten account for 0.85%. The sample consisted of peripheral blood, taken in the first trimester of pregnancy. The receptors stem from a female donor with multiple sclerosis, enrolled in a pregnancy study.

V is TRBV7-9 and J is TRBJ2-7, with a tentative D call TRBD2 (5 bases). This CDR3 region has 14 residues. Germline V gives CDR1 SEHNR, CDR2 FQNEAQ (reference sequence). V was trimmed by 5 bases and J by 3 bases, leaving 14 bases between them. The CDR3 DNA reads TGTGCCAGCAGCCAACTAGACGGAGTCTACGAGCAGTACTTC. The encoded protein is CASSQLDGVYEQYF.

This sequence joins TRBV12-5 and TRBJ2-6; maybe TRBD1 (5 bases). Germline values: CDR1 LGHNT, CDR2 FRNRAP. This CDR3 is built from 17 residues. Trimming shortened V by 5 bases and J by 5 bases, and 19 bases separated the two germline ends. DNA for the CDR3: TGTGCTAGTGGTAACCGTCGAGGACAAAGTCGGGCCAACGTCCTGACTTTC. It encodes CASGNRRGQSRANVLTF. Complete variable domain (other parts from reference TRBV12-5 and TRBJ2-6): DARVTQTPRHKVTEMGQEVTMRCQPILGHNTVFWYRQTMMQGLELLAYFRNRAPLDDSGMPKDRFSAEMPDATLATLKIQPSEPRDSAVYFCASGNRRGQSRANVLTFGAGSRLTVL.

The rearrangement uses TRBV7-2 and TRBJ2-7, with TRBD2 identical over 7 bases. CDR1 is SGHTA and CDR2 is FQGNSA in the germline V gene. V was clipped by 3 bases and J by 2 bases; unmatched bases: 7. This CDR3 has 15 amino acids. CDR3 region: CASSLGGGEAYEQYF. The CDR3 DNA follows: TGTGCCAGCAGCTTGGGGGGGGGAGAGGCCTACGAGCAGTACTTC.

This CDR3 is CASSPGQMYNSPLHF. The CDR3 DNA reads TGTGCCAGCAGCCCGGGACAGATGTATAATTCACCCCTCCACTTT. The rearrangement joins TRBV5-5 to TRBJ1-6; 7 nucleotides match TRBD1. The CDR3 has 15 amino acids. The trim removed 4 bases at V and 4 bases at J, leaving 5 bases unmatched. CDR1 SGHKS and CDR2 YYEKEE come from the germline V gene (reference sequence).

The CDR3 bases are TGTGCCAGCAGCCAAGAACTAGCGGGGGGGCCGGAAACCGGGGAGCTGTTTTTT. Its protein product is CASSQELAGGPETGELFF. The chain recombines TRBV4-2 with TRBJ2-2, with 13 bases lining up with TRBD2. CDR3 size: 18 residues. V shed 0 bases, J shed 5 bases, and the junction held 6 bases outside the gene matches. Germline lookup yields CDR1 LGHNA and CDR2 YNFKEQ.

This chain uses TRBV7-3 with TRBJ2-7, with a weak D call TRBD2 (5 bases). V lost 2 bases and J 4 bases, leaving 9 bases between the germline ends. This CDR3 contains 13 residues. Germline V gene sequence: CDR1 SGHTA, CDR2 FQGTGA. CDR3 in amino acids: CASSLDYSYEQYF. CDR3 sequence (DNA): TGTGCCAGCAGCTTAGACTACTCATACGAGCAGTACTTC.

V and J are TRBV7-9 and TRBJ1-1; D gene ambiguous. Germline assignment: CDR1 SEHNR and CDR2 FQNEAQ (reference sequence). V dropped 5 bases and J dropped 0 bases, with 13 bases sitting between them. The CDR3 loop spans 15 amino acids. CDR3 residues: CASSPPRVLNTEAFF. CDR3 coding DNA: TGTGCCAGCAGCCCCCCGCGGGTTCTGAACACTGAAGCTTTCTTT.

The V and J genes are TRBV4-3 and TRBJ2-5; the D gene is possibly TRBD2 (5 bases). This CDR3 has 19 amino acids. CDR1 and CDR2 from the germline V gene are LGHNA and YSLEER. Trimming removed 4 bases from V and 3 bases from J, with 27 bases in between. CDR3 nucleotide sequence: TGCGCCAGCAGCCCTTCCCCTTGGGAGCGAGGCCACCTTGAAGAGACCCAGTACTTC. It is translated as CASSPSPWERGHLEETQYF.

The gene calls are TRBV6-5 and TRBJ2-5, with D possibly being TRBD2 (5 bases). Germline values: CDR1 MNHEY, CDR2 SVGAGI. With 0 bases removed from V and 2 bases from J, the gap between germline ends came to 7 bases. CDR3 length equals 14 residues. The CDR3 is CASSYSEGQETQYF. DNA of the CDR3: TGTGCCAGCAGTTACTCTGAGGGACAAGAGACCCAGTACTTC.

This chain connects TRBV6-1 to TRBJ2-1; D might be TRBD2 (5 bases). The CDR3 contains 14 residues. The V end lost 2 bases, the J end lost 9 bases, and 14 bases lay between the germline ends. Per germline, CDR1 MNHNS and CDR2 SASEGT. CDR3 residues: CASSEMEATGEQFF. CDR3 nucleotide sequence: TGTGCCAGCAGTGAAATGGAGGCCACGGGTGAGCAGTTCTTC.

This chain joins TRBV9 and TRBJ2-3, with TRBD2 matching 8 bases. V dropped 4 bases and J dropped 1; count of bases not matched to a gene: 5. Germline V lookup: CDR1 SGDLS, CDR2 YYNGEE. The CDR3 is 15 residues long. In DNA form, the CDR3 reads TGTGCCAGCAGCCCCCGTAGCGGGGGCACAGATACGCAGTATTTT. This sequence encodes CASSPRSGGTDTQYF.

The rearrangement links TRBV10-3 to TRBJ1-2; unclear D gene. The CDR3 spans 10 residues. Deletions cut 6 bases from V and 7 bases from J, with 6 bases between. Looked up from germline, CDR1 is ENHRY and CDR2 is SYGVKD. CDR3 nucleotide sequence: TGTGCCATCAGGTCGCGTGGCTACACCTTC. Residues: CAIRSRGYTF.

This clone was detected only once. The chain links TRBV5-4 to TRBJ1-1; no definite D call. The germline V gene encodes CDR1 SGHNT and CDR2 YYREEE (reference sequence). CDR3 size: 14 residues. V lost 4 bases to trimming and J lost 5 bases, with 15 bases between them. Here the CDR3 reads CASSLSAARTEAFF. CDR3 DNA sequence: TGTGCCAGCAGCCTATCCGCGGCTCGGACTGAAGCTTTCTTT.

This chain connects TRBV7-2 to TRBJ2-4, with 12 bases that match TRBD2. Germline V gives CDR1 SGHTA, CDR2 FQGNSA. CDR3 length: 16 residues. Germline trimming cut 4 bases from V and 5 bases from J; bases unmatched to any gene: 6. This chain's CDR3 is CASSSLAGGRENIQYF. The CDR3 nucleotides are TGTGCCAGCAGCTCGCTAGCGGGGGGGCGTGAAAACATTCAGTACTTC.

This sequence joins TRBV9 and TRBJ1-2; tentatively, D is TRBD1 (6 bases). Germline CDR1 is SGDLS and CDR2 is YYNGEE. CDR3 length: 14 amino acids. Trimming shortened V by 0 bases and J by 4 bases, and 10 bases separated the two germline ends. The CDR3 sequence: CASSVDRAGYGYTF. Here the CDR3 DNA reads TGTGCCAGCAGCGTAGACAGGGCAGGCTATGGCTACACCTTC.

The chain employs TRBV18 and TRBJ1-4; maybe TRBD1 (5 bases). V dropped 3 bases and J dropped 6 bases, with 8 bases sitting between them. The germline V gene has CDR1 KGHSH and CDR2 LQKENI. The CDR3 spans 13 residues. In DNA, the CDR3 is TGTGCCAGCTCACCGGGACTCGATGAAAAACTGTTTTTT. Residues: CASSPGLDEKLFF.

The chain recombines TRBV5-1 with TRBJ2-1; 10 bases agree with TRBD2. Germline V lookup: CDR1 SGHRS, CDR2 YFSETQ. V shed 4 bases, J shed 1 base, and the junction held 2 bases outside the gene matches. The CDR3 length is 15 residues. The CDR3 DNA is TGCGCCAGCAGCGGACTAGCGGAGTCCTACAATGAGCAGTTCTTC. This gives the protein CASSGLAESYNEQFF. Using reference TRBV5-1 and TRBJ2-1 for the parts outside the CDR3, the full variable domain is KAGVTQTPRYLIKTRGQQVTLSCSPISGHRSVSWYQQTPGQGLQFLFEYFSETQRNKGNFPGRFSGRQFSNSRSEMNVSTLELGDSALYLCASSGLAESYNEQFFGPGTRLTVL.

The chain is built from TRBV10-1 and TRBJ1-6; 10 nucleotides align to TRBD1. Unmatched junction bases numbered 13, after V lost 0 bases and J lost 5 bases. The CDR3 spans 20 residues. Germline V gene data show CDR1 as WNHNN and CDR2 as SYGVQD (reference sequence). The chain's CDR3 is CASSESTGGSGSRHNSPLHF. The DNA of the CDR3 is TGCGCCAGCAGTGAGTCGACAGGGGGCTCTGGGAGTCGCCATAATTCACCCCTCCACTTT.

V is TRBV10-3 and J is TRBJ2-7; D possibly corresponds to TRBD1 (6 bases). The CDR3 covers 13 residues. With 6 bases removed from V and 5 bases from J, the gap between germline ends came to 14 bases. Germline CDR1 ENHRY, CDR2 SYGVKD. The CDR3 coding sequence is TGTGCCATCAGGGGGGACAATGGGGACGAGCAGTACTTC. Translation gives CAIRGDNGDEQYF.

The chain recombines TRBV19 with TRBJ2-1, with D unclear. CDR1 LNHDA and CDR2 SQIVND come from the germline V gene (reference sequence). This CDR3 has 14 amino acids. V was cut by 3 bases and J by 6 bases, with 12 bases left in between. Here the CDR3 DNA reads TGTGCCAGTAGTATCGCGTTAAACAGCAATGAGCAGTTCTTC. It is translated as CASSIALNSNEQFF.

J is TRBJ2-1 and V is TRBV5-8, with 11 bases lining up with TRBD2. The CDR3 runs 17 residues. The V and J ends lost 0 bases and 5 bases, in that order; junction bases with no gene match: 7. Germline values: CDR1 SGHTS, CDR2 YDEGEE. CDR3 in DNA: TGTGCCAGCAGCTTGGCTAGCGGGGGGCGAAGGGACAATGAGCAGTTCTTC. This codes for CASSLASGGRRDNEQFF.

The J gene is TRBJ1-5, the V gene TRBV19; D remains unclear. Between the trimmed V and J ends, which lost 1 base and 4 bases, there was a span of 8 bases. Germline CDR1 and CDR2: LNHDA and SQIVND (reference sequence). CDR3 size: 14 residues. Here the CDR3 DNA reads TGTGCCAGTAGTATAGTTGGAGGGAATCAGCCCCAGCATTTT. Its protein product is CASSIVGGNQPQHF. Based on the CDR3 plus reference TRBV19 and TRBJ1-5, the full variable domain is DGGITQSPKYLFRKEGQNVTLSCEQNLNHDAMYWYRQDPGQGLRLIYYSQIVNDFQKGDIAEGYSVSREKKESFPLTVTSAQKNPTAFYLCASSIVGGNQPQHFGDGTRLSIL.

The chain employs TRBV7-3 and TRBJ1-3; D call uncertain. The CDR3 extends over 15 amino acids. Germline CDR1 and CDR2: SGHTA and FQGTGA. V was cut by 4 bases and J by 2 bases, with 12 bases left in between. The chain's CDR3 is CASSSTGSTGNTIYF. CDR3 nucleotides: TGTGCCAGCAGCTCCACCGGGAGCACTGGAAACACCATATATTTT.

This chain connects TRBV4-3 to TRBJ2-2, with 8 nucleotides matching TRBD2. The CDR3 is made up of 18 amino acids. J lost 4 bases, V lost 1 base, and 11 bases had no gene match. Germline V gene data show CDR1 as LGHNA and CDR2 as YSLEER. The CDR3: CASSQGNSGAGGTGELFF. CDR3 in DNA: TGCGCCAGCAGCCAAGGAAATAGCGGGGCGGGGGGCACCGGGGAGCTGTTTTTT.

This chain connects TRBV6-5 to TRBJ2-1; D not resolved. CDR3 length equals 14 residues. V shed 6 bases and J shed 5 bases, with 14 bases lying between them. Germline CDR1 MNHEY, CDR2 SVGAGI. CDR3 DNA: TGTGCCAGCAGCCTCTCCCCAGGAAACAATGAGCAGTTCTTC. Amino acid sequence: CASSLSPGNNEQFF.

This sequence joins TRBV4-1 and TRBJ1-1; 10 bases align to TRBD1. Germline V CDR1 and CDR2: MGHRA, YSYEKL. The CDR3 sequence is 14 residues long. The ends lost 4 bases at V and 6 bases at J; junction bases unmatched: 5. CDR3 residues: CASSLGTGAPEAFF. The CDR3 DNA reads TGCGCCAGCAGCCTAGGGACAGGGGCTCCTGAAGCTTTCTTT.